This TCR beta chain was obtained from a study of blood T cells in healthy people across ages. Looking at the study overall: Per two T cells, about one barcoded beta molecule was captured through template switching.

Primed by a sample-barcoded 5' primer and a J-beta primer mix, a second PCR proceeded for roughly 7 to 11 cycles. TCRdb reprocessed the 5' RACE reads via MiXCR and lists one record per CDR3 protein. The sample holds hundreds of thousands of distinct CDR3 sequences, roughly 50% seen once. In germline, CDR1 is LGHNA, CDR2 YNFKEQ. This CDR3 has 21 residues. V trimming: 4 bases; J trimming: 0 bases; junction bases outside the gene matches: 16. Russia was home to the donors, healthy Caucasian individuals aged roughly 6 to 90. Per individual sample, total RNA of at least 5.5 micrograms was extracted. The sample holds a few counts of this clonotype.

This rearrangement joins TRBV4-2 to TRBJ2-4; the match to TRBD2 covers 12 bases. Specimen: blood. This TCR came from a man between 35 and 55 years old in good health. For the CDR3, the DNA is TGTGCCAGCAGCCCCGTTTCTAGCGGGAGGGCCGAGGCCCTAGCCAAAAACATTCAGTACTTC. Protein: CASSPVSSGRAEALAKNIQYF.